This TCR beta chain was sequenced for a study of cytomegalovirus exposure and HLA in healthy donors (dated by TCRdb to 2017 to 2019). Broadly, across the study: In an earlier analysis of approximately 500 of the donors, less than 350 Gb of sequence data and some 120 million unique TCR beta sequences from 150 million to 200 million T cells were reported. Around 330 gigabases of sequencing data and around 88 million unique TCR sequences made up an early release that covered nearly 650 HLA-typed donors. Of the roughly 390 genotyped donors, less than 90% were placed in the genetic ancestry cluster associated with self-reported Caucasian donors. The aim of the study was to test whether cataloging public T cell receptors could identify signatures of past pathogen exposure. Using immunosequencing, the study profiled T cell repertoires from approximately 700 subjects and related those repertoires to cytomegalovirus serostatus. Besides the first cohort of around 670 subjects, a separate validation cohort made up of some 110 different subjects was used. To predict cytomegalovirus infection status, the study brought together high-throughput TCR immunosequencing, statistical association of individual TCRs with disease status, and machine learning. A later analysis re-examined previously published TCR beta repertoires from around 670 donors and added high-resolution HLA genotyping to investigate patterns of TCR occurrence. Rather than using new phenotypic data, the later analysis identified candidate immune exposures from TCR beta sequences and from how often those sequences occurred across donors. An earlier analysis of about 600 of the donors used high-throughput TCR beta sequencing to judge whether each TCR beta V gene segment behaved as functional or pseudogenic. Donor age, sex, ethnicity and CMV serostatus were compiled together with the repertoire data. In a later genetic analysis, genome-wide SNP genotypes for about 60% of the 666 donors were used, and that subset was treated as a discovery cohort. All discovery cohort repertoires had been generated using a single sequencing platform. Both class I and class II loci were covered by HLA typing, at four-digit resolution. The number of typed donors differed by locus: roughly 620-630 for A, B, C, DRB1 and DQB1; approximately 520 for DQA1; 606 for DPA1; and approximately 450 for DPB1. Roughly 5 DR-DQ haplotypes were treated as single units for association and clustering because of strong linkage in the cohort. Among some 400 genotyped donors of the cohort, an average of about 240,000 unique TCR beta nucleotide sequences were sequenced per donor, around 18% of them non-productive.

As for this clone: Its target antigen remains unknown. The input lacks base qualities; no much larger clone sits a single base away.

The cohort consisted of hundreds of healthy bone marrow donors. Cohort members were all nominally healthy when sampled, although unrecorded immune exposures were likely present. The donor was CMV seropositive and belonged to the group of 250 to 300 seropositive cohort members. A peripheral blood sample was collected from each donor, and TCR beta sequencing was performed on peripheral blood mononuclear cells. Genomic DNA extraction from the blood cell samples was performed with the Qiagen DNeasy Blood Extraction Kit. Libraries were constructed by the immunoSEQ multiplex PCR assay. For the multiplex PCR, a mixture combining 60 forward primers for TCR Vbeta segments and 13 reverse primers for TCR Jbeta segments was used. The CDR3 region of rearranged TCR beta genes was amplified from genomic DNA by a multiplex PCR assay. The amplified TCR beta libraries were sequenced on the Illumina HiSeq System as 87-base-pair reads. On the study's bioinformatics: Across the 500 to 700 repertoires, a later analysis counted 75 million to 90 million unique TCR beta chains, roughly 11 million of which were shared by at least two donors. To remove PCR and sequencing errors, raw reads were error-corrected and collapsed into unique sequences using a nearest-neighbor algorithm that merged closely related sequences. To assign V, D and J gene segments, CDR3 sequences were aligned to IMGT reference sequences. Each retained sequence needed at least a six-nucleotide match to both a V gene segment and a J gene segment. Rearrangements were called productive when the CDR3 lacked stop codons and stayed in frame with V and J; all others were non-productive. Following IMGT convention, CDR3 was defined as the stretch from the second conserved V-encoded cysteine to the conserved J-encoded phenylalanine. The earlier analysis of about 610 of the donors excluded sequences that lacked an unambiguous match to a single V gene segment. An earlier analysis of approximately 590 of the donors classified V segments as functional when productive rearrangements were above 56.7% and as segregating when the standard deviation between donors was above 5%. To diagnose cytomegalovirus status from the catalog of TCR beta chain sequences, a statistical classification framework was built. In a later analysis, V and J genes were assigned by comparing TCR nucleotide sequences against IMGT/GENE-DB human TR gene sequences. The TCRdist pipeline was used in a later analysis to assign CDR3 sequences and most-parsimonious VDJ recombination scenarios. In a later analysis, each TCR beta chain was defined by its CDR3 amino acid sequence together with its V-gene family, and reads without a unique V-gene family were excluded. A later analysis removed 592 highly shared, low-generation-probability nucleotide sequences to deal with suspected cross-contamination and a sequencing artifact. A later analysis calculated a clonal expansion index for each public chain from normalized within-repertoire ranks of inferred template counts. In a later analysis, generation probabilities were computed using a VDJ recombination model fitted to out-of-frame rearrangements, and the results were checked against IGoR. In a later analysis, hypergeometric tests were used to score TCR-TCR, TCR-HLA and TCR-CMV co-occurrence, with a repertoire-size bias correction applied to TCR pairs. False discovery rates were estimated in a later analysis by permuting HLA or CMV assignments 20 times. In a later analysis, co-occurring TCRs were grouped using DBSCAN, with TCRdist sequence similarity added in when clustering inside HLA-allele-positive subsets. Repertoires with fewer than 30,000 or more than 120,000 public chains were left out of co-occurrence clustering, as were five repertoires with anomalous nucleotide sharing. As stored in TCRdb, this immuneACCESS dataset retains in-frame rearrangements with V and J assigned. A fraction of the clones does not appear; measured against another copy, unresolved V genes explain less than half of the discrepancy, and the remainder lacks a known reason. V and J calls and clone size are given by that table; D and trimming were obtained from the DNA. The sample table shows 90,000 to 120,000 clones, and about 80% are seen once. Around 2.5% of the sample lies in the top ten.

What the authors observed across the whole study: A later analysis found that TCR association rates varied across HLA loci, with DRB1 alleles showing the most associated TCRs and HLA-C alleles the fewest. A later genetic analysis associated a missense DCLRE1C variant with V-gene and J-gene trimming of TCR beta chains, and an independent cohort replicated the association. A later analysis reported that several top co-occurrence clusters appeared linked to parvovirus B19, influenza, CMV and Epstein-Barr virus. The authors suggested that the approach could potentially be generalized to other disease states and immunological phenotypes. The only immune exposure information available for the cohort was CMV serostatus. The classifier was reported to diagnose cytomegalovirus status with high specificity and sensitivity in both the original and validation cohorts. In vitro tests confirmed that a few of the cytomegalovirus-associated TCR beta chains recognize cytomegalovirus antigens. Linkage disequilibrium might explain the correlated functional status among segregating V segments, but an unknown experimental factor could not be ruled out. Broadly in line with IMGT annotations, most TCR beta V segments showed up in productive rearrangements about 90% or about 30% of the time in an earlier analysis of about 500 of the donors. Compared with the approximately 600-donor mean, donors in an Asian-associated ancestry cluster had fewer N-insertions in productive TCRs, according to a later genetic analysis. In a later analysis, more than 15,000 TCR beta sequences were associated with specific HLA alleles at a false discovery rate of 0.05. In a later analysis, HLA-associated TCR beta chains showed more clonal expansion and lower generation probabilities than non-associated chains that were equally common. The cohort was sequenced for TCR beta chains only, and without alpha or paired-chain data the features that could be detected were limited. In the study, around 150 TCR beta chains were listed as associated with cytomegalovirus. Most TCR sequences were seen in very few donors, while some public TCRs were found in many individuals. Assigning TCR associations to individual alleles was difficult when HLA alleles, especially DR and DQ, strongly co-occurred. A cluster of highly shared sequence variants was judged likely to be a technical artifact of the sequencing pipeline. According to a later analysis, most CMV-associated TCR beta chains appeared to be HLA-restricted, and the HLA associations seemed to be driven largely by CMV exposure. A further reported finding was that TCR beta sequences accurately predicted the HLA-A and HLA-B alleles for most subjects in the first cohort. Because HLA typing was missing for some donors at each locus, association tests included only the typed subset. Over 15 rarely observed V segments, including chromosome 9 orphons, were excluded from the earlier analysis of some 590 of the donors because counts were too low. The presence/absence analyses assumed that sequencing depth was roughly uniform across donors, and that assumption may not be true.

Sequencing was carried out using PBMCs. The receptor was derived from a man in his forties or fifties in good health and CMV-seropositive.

The nucleotide sequence is given as TGTGCCAGCAGTTTGACTAATTGGAACGAGCAGTACTTC. It codes for CASSLTNWNEQYF. In this chain, TRBV28 is recombined with TRBJ2-7, with TRBD2 perhaps the D gene, on 5 matching bases. CDR1 and CDR2 are read off the germline V gene as MDHEN and SYDVKM. At the junction V is shortened by 3 bases and J by 5 bases, with 11 bases in between. The CDR3 has 13 amino acids, counting the end cysteine and phenylalanine. Just the 39-base CDR3 DNA is kept, in frame starting at base 1.